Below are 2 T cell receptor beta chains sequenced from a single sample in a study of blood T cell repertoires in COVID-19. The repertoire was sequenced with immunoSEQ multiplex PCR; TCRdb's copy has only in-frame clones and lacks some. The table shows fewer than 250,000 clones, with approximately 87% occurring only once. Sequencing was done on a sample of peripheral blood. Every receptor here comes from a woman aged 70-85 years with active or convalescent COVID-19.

This CDR3 is CASSPPSDPLEQYF. CDR3 nucleotides: TGTGCCAGCAGTCCCCCTAGTGACCCCCTCGAGCAGTACTTC. The chain is built from TRBV28 and TRBJ2-7; D not certain. There are 14 residues in the CDR3. CDR1 is MDHEN, CDR2 SYDVKM, per germline. V was shortened by 5 bases and J by 6 bases, with 17 bases between the two germline ends.

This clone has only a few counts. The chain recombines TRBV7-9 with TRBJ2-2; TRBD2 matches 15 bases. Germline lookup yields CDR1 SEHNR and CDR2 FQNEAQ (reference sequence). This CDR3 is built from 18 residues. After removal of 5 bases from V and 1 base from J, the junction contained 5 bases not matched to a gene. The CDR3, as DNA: TGTGCCAGCAGCCGGACTAGCGGGAGGGCCTTGAACACCGGGGAGCTGTTTTTT. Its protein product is CASSRTSGRALNTGELFF.